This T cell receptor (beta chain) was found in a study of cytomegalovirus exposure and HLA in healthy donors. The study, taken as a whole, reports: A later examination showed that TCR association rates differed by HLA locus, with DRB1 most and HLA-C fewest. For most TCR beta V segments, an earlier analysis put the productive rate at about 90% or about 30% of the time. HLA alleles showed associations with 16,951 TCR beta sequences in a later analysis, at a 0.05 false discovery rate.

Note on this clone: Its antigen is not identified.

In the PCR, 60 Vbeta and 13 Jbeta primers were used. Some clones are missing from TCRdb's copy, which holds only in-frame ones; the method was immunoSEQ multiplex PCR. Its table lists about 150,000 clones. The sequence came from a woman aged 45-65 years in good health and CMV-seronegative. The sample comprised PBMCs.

The CDR3 spells CASKIRGATEAFF. For the CDR3, the DNA is TGTGCCAGTAAAATCAGGGGCGCGACTGAAGCTTTCTTT. The chain combines TRBV19 with TRBJ1-1, with a weak D call TRBD1 (6 bases). Germline values: CDR1 LNHDA, CDR2 SQIVND (reference sequence). The CDR3 covers 13 residues. V was pared by 7 bases and J by 5 bases, with 14 bases between.